Listed below are T cell receptor beta chains from one sample, sequenced in a study of cytomegalovirus exposure and HLA in healthy donors. Clones were read by immunoSEQ multiplex PCR, and TCRdb kept only the in-frame ones, dropping some. The table includes under 250,000 clones, 80% to 85% detected once. The sequenced sample consisted of PBMCs. These receptors were taken from a boy younger than 10 in good health and CMV-seronegative. Each CDR3 is given with its conserved first and last residue. A D gene is named only where the DNA matches it firmly. The size entry is marked missing in some rows and otherwise reads once, few, many or a size class.

j_gene,d_gene,v_gene,abundance,CDR3aa,CDR3nt
TRBJ2-7,TRBD1,TRBV6-1,.,CATDRVGAEEQYF,TGTGCCACCGACAGGGTTGGCGCCGAGGAGCAGTACTTC
TRBJ1-2,TRBD1,TRBV25-1,.,CASSESEQGSYGYTF,TGTGCCAGCAGTGAATCCGAACAGGGGAGCTATGGCTACACCTTC
TRBJ2-5,.,TRBV9,.,CASSAEGGPQETQYF,TGTGCCAGCAGCGCAGAGGGGGGGCCACAAGAGACCCAGTACTTC
TRBJ2-7,TRBD2,TRBV6-1,.,CASSGEAGYYEQYF,TGTGCCAGCAGTGGGGAAGCGGGATACTACGAGCAGTACTTC
TRBJ2-3,TRBD2,TRBV6-5,.,CASSSPSGGGTDTQYF,TGTGCCAGCAGTTCCCCTAGCGGGGGGGGCACAGATACGCAGTATTTT
TRBJ1-3,TRBD1,TRBV5-1,.,CASSRATGTGNTIYF,TGCGCCAGCAGCCGAGCGACAGGGACTGGAAACACCATATATTTT
TRBJ2-3,TRBD1,TRBV9,once,CASSVDRGAGFTDTQYF,TGTGCCAGCAGCGTAGACAGGGGGGCGGGGTTCACAGATACGCAGTATTTT
TRBJ2-3,.,TRBV11-2,.,CASTAGPSDTQYF,TGTGCCAGCACCGCGGGACCCTCGGATACGCAGTATTTT
TRBJ2-6,.,TRBV15,.,CVTSRVTGSGANVLTF,TGTGTCACCAGCAGAGTCACAGGGTCTGGGGCCAACGTCCTGACTTTC
TRBJ1-3,.,TRBV9,.,CASSVGGEGNTIYF,TGTGCCAGCAGCGTAGGGGGGGAAGGAAACACCATATATTTT
TRBJ2-1,TRBD2,TRBV5-1,few,CASSPRGTSGISSYNEQFF,TGCGCCAGCAGCCCTAGGGGGACTAGCGGAATCAGCTCCTACAATGAGCAGTTCTTC
TRBJ2-5,.,TRBV2,.,CASSVVLQETQYF,TGTGCCAGCAGTGTGGTTCTACAAGAGACCCAGTACTTC
TRBJ1-6,.,TRBV5-4,once,CASSFGPGNSPLHF,TGTGCCAGCAGCTTCGGCCCGGGGAATTCACCCCTCCACTTT
TRBJ2-1,TRBD2,TRBV4-1,.,CASSQKSSGTSGYNEQFF,TGCGCCAGCAGCCAGAAAAGTTCCGGGACTAGCGGATACAATGAGCAGTTCTTC
TRBJ2-7,TRBD1,TRBV30,.,CAWSAGTGALEQYF,TGTGCCTGGAGTGCCGGGACAGGGGCACTCGAGCAGTACTTC
TRBJ2-2,TRBD1,TRBV27,.,CASGQGGTGELFF,TGTGCCAGCGGACAGGGTGGCACCGGGGAGCTGTTTTTT
TRBJ2-7,.,TRBV5-1,once,CASSYAELDTSYEQYF,TGCGCCAGCAGCTACGCCGAGCTGGACACCTCCTACGAGCAGTACTTC
TRBJ2-5,TRBD1,TRBV5-8,.,CASSLEGTVQETQYF,TGTGCCAGCAGCTTGGAGGGGACAGTCCAAGAGACCCAGTACTTC
TRBJ1-1,TRBD1,TRBV29-1,.,CSSSQTGGSEAFF,TGCAGCTCGTCGCAAACAGGGGGATCTGAAGCTTTCTTT
TRBJ2-1,.,TRBV13,.,CASSIHTGRAYNEQFF,TGTGCCAGCAGCATTCATACAGGAAGGGCATACAATGAGCAGTTCTTC
TRBJ1-1,TRBD1,TRBV5-4,.,CASSLRDRTAEAFF,TGTGCCAGCAGCTTGAGGGACAGGACCGCTGAAGCTTTCTTT
TRBJ1-4,TRBD1,TRBV6-6,few,CASTLDRLGEKLFF,TGTGCCAGCACCTTGGACAGGCTTGGGGAAAAACTGTTTTTT
TRBJ1-2,.,TRBV20-1,.,CSGGRYGYTF,TGCAGTGGTGGCCGCTATGGCTACACCTTC
TRBJ1-1,TRBD1,TRBV29-1,.,CSVETGGPTEAFF,TGCAGCGTGGAGACAGGGGGCCCCACTGAAGCTTTCTTT
TRBJ2-5,.,TRBV5-8,.,CGQETQYF,TGCGGGCAAGAGACCCAGTACTTC
TRBJ1-2,TRBD1,TRBV2,few,CASSTGQAYGYTF,TGTGCCAGCAGCACTGGACAGGCCTATGGCTACACCTTC
TRBJ2-1,TRBD2,TRBV19,.,CASRPLAVSSYNEQFF,TGTGCCAGTCGACCTCTAGCGGTAAGCTCCTACAATGAGCAGTTCTTC